This TCR beta chain was recovered during a study of T cells in localized non-small cell lung cancer. Broader study findings: Increased T cell density in blood showed an association with longer overall survival.

Using immunoSEQ multiplex PCR, the repertoire was profiled, and TCRdb retains in-frame clones only, with some absent. The table lists about 15,000 clones, around 85% of them singletons. Worth noting for this clone: Its specificity is unknown.

Germline values: CDR1 SEHNR, CDR2 FQNEAQ (reference sequence). The CDR3 contains 13 residues. The V end lost 5 bases, the J end lost 0 bases, and 4 bases lay between the germline ends. This receptor was taken from a woman aged 40 to 75 with stage I lung adenocarcinoma. The chain has TRBV7-9 and TRBJ2-2; D not certain. The sequencing used peripheral blood, collected before any cancer treatment. This CDR3 reads CASSPSNTGELFF. The CDR3 DNA follows: TGTGCCAGCAGCCCGTCGAACACCGGGGAGCTGTTTTTT.